The 16 T cell receptor beta chains reported below all come from one sample, sequenced in a study of CD8 T cells in ankylosing spondylitis. One entry per CDR3 protein, called by TCRdb with MiXCR from the 5' RACE reads. Of approximately 500,000 distinct CDR3 sequences listed, roughly 12% were seen once; the top ten hold about 6.5%. General observations from the study: Among TCR beta sequences, a motif of eight highly homologous variants appeared characteristic of ankylosing spondylitis blood.

Antigens of these TCRs are unknown. The specimen sequenced was blood, either unsorted or a sorted T cell fraction (not recorded which). Receptors were obtained from a male donor with ankylosing spondylitis.

This clonotype occurred many times. The V gene is TRBV29-1, the J gene TRBJ2-3; D is perhaps TRBD1 or TRBD2 (5 bases each). Trimming removed 5 bases from V and 4 bases from J, with 10 bases in between. The CDR3 length is 12 residues. Germline assignment: CDR1 SQVTM and CDR2 ANQGSEA. CDR3 protein: CSVSGTADTQYF. The CDR3 region has the DNA TGCAGCGTTTCAGGGACGGCAGATACGCAGTATTTT.

The sample holds a few counts of this clonotype. The genes are TRBV5-1 and TRBJ1-1; the match to TRBD1 covers 7 bases. Germline V CDR1 and CDR2: SGHRS, YFSETQ. V was clipped by 2 bases and J by 0 bases; unmatched bases: 7. The length of the CDR3 is 16 residues. Written as DNA, the CDR3 is TGCGCCAGCAGCTTCCACAGGGGCGGTATGAACACTGAAGCTTTCTTT. Translation gives CASSFHRGGMNTEAFF.

The rearrangement joins TRBV5-1 to TRBJ2-1; 7 bases match TRBD2. Trimming cost V 0 bases and J 4 bases; bases outside gene matches: 13. The CDR3 has 18 amino acids. Germline lookup yields CDR1 SGHRS and CDR2 YFSETQ. The CDR3 nucleotides are TGCGCCAGCAGCTTGGGCAAGTTTACGGGGAGGGAATACAATGAGCAGTTCTTC. Its translation: CASSLGKFTGREYNEQFF.

The rearrangement joins TRBV6-1 to TRBJ2-7; maybe TRBD2 (5 bases). CDR1 is MNHNS, CDR2 SASEGT, per germline. V shed 7 bases and J shed 1 base, with 14 bases lying between them. CDR3 size: 14 residues. The DNA of the CDR3 is TGTGCCAGCATCCGCGGAGGCGGATCCTACGAGCAGTACGTC. This encodes CASIRGGGSYEQYV.

This clonotype was counted between two and nine times. The chain carries TRBV11-2 and TRBJ1-2; a possible D gene is TRBD1 (5 bases). Deletions cut 1 base from V and 5 bases from J, with 11 bases between. This CDR3 contains 14 residues. Germline values: CDR1 SGHAT, CDR2 FQNNGV. The CDR3 reads CASSLGGSGYGYTF. Here the CDR3 DNA reads TGTGCCAGCAGCTTAGGGGGCTCTGGGTATGGCTACACCTTC.

The gene calls are TRBV27 and TRBJ2-7; TRBD1 aligns across 7 bases. Trimming at V came to 2 bases and at J to 6 bases, leaving 10 bases not matched to a gene. The V gene's germline CDR1 is MNHEY and CDR2 SMNVEV (reference sequence). This CDR3 spans 15 amino acids. CDR3 coding DNA: TGTGCCAGCAGTTTAAGTGCAGGGGGAATCGCCGAGCAGTACGTC. It yields the protein CASSLSAGGIAEQYV.

This clonotype showed up just a few times. V is TRBV2 and J is TRBJ1-2; D is uncertain. The V gene's germline CDR1 is SNHLY and CDR2 FYNNEI. The CDR3 contains 14 residues. The V gene lost 2 bases and the J gene lost 4 bases, with 11 bases spanning the gap. CDR3 DNA: TGTGCCAGCAGTGAACTCAACGAACCCTATGGCTACACCTTC. Its protein product is CASSELNEPYGYTF.

This clonotype appeared a few times. V and J are TRBV5-1 and TRBJ2-7, with TRBD2 matching over 9 bases. J lost 1 base, V lost 0 bases, and 5 bases had no gene match. Germline-derived CDR1 and CDR2 are SGHRS and YFSETQ. The CDR3 has 16 residues. CDR3 sequence: CASSLVAGGPSYEQYF. As DNA, the CDR3 is TGCGCCAGCAGCTTGGTCGCGGGAGGGCCTTCCTACGAGCAGTACTTC.

This chain links TRBV5-1 with TRBJ1-1, with 11 bases that match TRBD1. Trimming cost V 4 bases and J 2 bases; bases outside gene matches: 4. CDR3 size: 15 residues. Germline CDR1 SGHRS, CDR2 YFSETQ. The CDR3 DNA reads as TGCGCCAGCAGCGCCGGGACAGGGGGTAACACTGAAGCTTTCTTT. Translated: CASSAGTGGNTEAFF. Together with reference TRBV5-1 and TRBJ1-1, the CDR3 gives the full variable domain: KAGVTQTPRYLIKTRGQQVTLSCSPISGHRSVSWYQQTPGQGLQFLFEYFSETQRNKGNFPGRFSGRQFSNSRSEMNVSTLELGDSALYLCASSAGTGGNTEAFFGQGTRLTVV.

This clonotype was recorded many times. The CDR3 DNA reads as TGCGCCAGCAGCTCGGAGGGTTACCCGGGGACTGAAGCTTTCTTT. Translation gives CASSSEGYPGTEAFF. J is TRBJ1-1 and V is TRBV5-1; D is uncertain. Germline V gives CDR1 SGHRS, CDR2 YFSETQ. CDR3 length: 15 residues. Trimming cost V 3 bases and J 5 bases, with 17 bases left between them.

The table lists this clonotype with a few counts. The chain is built from TRBV27 and TRBJ1-6; D possibly corresponds to TRBD1 (6 bases). CDR1 MNHEY and CDR2 SMNVEV come from the germline V gene (reference sequence). This CDR3 is 15 amino acids long. The ends were cut back, 8 bases at V and 7 bases at J, with 18 bases in the middle. CDR3 sequence reads: CASRLRGLENSPLHF. The CDR3 DNA reads TGTGCCAGCCGCCTTAGGGGGTTGGAGAATTCACCCCTCCACTTT.

Ten or more counts support this clonotype. The chain is built from TRBV19 and TRBJ2-5, with a possible D match to TRBD2 (5 bases). Deletions cut 3 bases from V and 1 base from J, with 12 bases between. Germline V gene sequence: CDR1 LNHDA, CDR2 SQIVND (reference sequence). The CDR3 is 15 residues long. This chain's CDR3 is CASSIRSGTQETQYF. CDR3 sequence (DNA): TGTGCCAGTAGTATCCGGAGCGGAACCCAAGAGACCCAGTACTTC. Complete variable domain (other parts from reference TRBV19 and TRBJ2-5): DGGITQSPKYLFRKEGQNVTLSCEQNLNHDAMYWYRQDPGQGLRLIYYSQIVNDFQKGDIAEGYSVSREKKESFPLTVTSAQKNPTAFYLCASSIRSGTQETQYFGPGTRLLVL.

The chain carries TRBV29-1 and TRBJ2-2, with 7 bases matching TRBD1. This CDR3 comprises 14 residues. Germline V gives CDR1 SQVTM, CDR2 ANQGSEA. Trimming at V came to 5 bases and at J to 6 bases, leaving 9 bases not matched to a gene. Here the CDR3 DNA reads TGCAGCGTTCCCCGCCAGGGGGTGCCCGGGGAGCTGTTTTTT. Amino acid sequence: CSVPRQGVPGELFF.

V gene TRBV2 combines with J gene TRBJ1-2, with 11 bases matching TRBD1. J was trimmed by 9 bases and V by 1 base; bases with no gene match: 10. This CDR3 is built from 16 residues. Germline V gene sequence: CDR1 SNHLY, CDR2 FYNNEI. The CDR3 DNA follows: TGTGCCAGCAGTGAAGGTTTCGTGGGGACAGGGGGGAGCTACACCTTC. Protein product: CASSEGFVGTGGSYTF.

This chain connects TRBV7-2 to TRBJ1-1, with 9 nucleotides matching TRBD1. The CDR3 is 14 amino acids. V trimming: 6 bases; J trimming: 5 bases; junction bases outside the gene matches: 7. Germline V gene lookup returns CDR1 SGHTA and CDR2 FQGNSA. The CDR3: CASSSGTGWTEAFF. The CDR3 bases are TGTGCCAGCAGTTCCGGGACAGGGTGGACTGAAGCTTTCTTT.

This chain joins TRBV6-5 and TRBJ2-3; the D is unclear. V was cut by 0 bases and J by 3 bases, with 7 bases left in between. Germline loops: CDR1 MNHEY, CDR2 SVGAGI. The CDR3 spans 14 residues. CDR3 amino acids: CASSYSRWTDTQYF. The CDR3 DNA reads TGTGCCAGCAGTTACTCCCGGTGGACAGATACGCAGTATTTT.